What follows are 12 T cell receptor beta chains derived from one specimen sequenced in a study of shared clonotypes between healthy human individuals. Libraries were prepared by immunoSEQ multiplex PCR; TCRdb keeps only in-frame clonotypes and omits some of them. The profile shows 2 million to 2.5 million clones, about 94% of them singletons. Sequenced material: naive CD4+ T cells sorted from blood. The subset was: CD45RA+ positively selected. The receptors were sampled from a young man in good health.

V gene TRBV6-5 combines with J gene TRBJ2-7; D remains ambiguous. The germline gives CDR1 MNHEY, CDR2 SVGAGI. V lost 8 bases to trimming and J lost 2 bases, with 13 bases between them. CDR3 length equals 13 residues. In DNA form, the CDR3 reads TGTGCCAGCGGACGGACCGCCGCCTACGAGCAGTACTTC. The encoded protein is CASGRTAAYEQYF.

The V call is TRBV6-5, the J call TRBJ2-7; 7 nucleotides align to TRBD2. This CDR3 has 14 amino acids. Germline V lookup: CDR1 MNHEY, CDR2 SVGAGI. J was trimmed by 2 bases and V by 6 bases; bases with no gene match: 7. The CDR3 spells CASRKPGLTYEQYF. CDR3 DNA sequence: TGTGCCAGCAGAAAACCGGGACTAACCTACGAGCAGTACTTC.

CDR3 coding DNA: TGTGCCAGCCAGGGGGCTCCTATCTACGAGCAGTACTTC. Translated, it gives CASQGAPIYEQYF. The chain carries TRBV28 and TRBJ2-7; 8 bases are shared with TRBD1. The CDR3 is 13 amino acids. Germline V lookup: CDR1 MDHEN, CDR2 SYDVKM. V shed 8 bases, J shed 3 bases, and the junction held 6 bases outside the gene matches.

The chain links TRBV19 to TRBJ1-2; D is uncertain. CDR1 and CDR2 (germline): LNHDA, SQIVND (reference sequence). V gave up 3 bases and J gave up 0 bases, with 5 bases separating them. The CDR3 extends over 13 amino acids. The CDR3 nucleotides are TGTGCCAGTAGTATCGAAACTAACTATGGCTACACCTTC. Encoded protein: CASSIETNYGYTF.

The chain employs TRBV19 and TRBJ2-7; 9 nucleotides line up with TRBD1. This CDR3 comprises 13 residues. The J segment lost 7 bases and the V segment lost 5 bases, leaving 6 bases of the junction unmatched. The germline CDR1 and CDR2 sequences are LNHDA and SQIVND (reference sequence). The CDR3 DNA follows: TGTGCCAGTAGTTCCGGACAGGGGCGGGAGCAGTACTTC. It translates to CASSSGQGREQYF.

This clone was seen a single time. The chain recombines TRBV28 with TRBJ1-4, with D unclear. With 7 bases removed from V and 8 bases from J, the gap between germline ends came to 11 bases. Germline V gives CDR1 MDHEN, CDR2 SYDVKM. The CDR3 runs to 12 residues. CDR3 DNA sequence: TGTGCCAGCAACACCTATTACGAAAAACTGTTTTTT. The encoded protein is CASNTYYEKLFF.

V gene TRBV28 combines with J gene TRBJ1-2; 7 bases align to TRBD1. The germline V gene encodes CDR1 MDHEN and CDR2 SYDVKM. This CDR3 is 16 amino acids long. Losses at the gene ends were 4 bases for V and 6 bases for J; bases not matched to a gene: 14. CDR3 sequence (DNA): TGTGCCAGCAGTTCCATAATGGGACAGCTAGAAGATGGCTACACCTTC. This sequence encodes CASSSIMGQLEDGYTF.

The CDR3 spells CASSPGPKNTGELFF. In nucleotides, the CDR3 is TGCGCCAGCAGCCCGGGACCAAAAAACACCGGGGAGCTGTTTTTT. The chain joins TRBV5-1 to TRBJ2-2; D possibly matches TRBD1 or TRBD2 (5 bases each). Germline V gene sequence: CDR1 SGHRS, CDR2 YFSETQ. The CDR3 sequence is 15 residues long. Between the trimmed V and J ends, which lost 4 bases and 2 bases, there was a span of 12 bases. Full variable domain (outside the CDR3, taken from reference TRBV5-1 and TRBJ2-2): KAGVTQTPRYLIKTRGQQVTLSCSPISGHRSVSWYQQTPGQGLQFLFEYFSETQRNKGNFPGRFSGRQFSNSRSEMNVSTLELGDSALYLCASSPGPKNTGELFFGEGSRLTVL.

J is TRBJ2-2 and V is TRBV5-1; 8 nucleotides agree with TRBD1. Looked up from germline, CDR1 is SGHRS and CDR2 is YFSETQ. V was clipped by 4 bases and J by 2 bases; unmatched bases: 7. The CDR3 totals 16 residues. CDR3 DNA sequence: TGCGCCAGCAGCGAACAGGGGGTGAAAAACACCGGGGAGCTGTTTTTT. It specifies CASSEQGVKNTGELFF.

The rearrangement joins TRBV5-1 to TRBJ2-7; 10 nucleotides align to TRBD2. Trimming at V came to 2 bases and at J to 6 bases, leaving 8 bases not matched to a gene. Germline V gene sequence: CDR1 SGHRS, CDR2 YFSETQ. The CDR3 spans 15 residues. CDR3 residues: CASSFLAGAVGEQYF. The CDR3 nucleotides read TGCGCCAGCAGCTTTCTAGCGGGGGCCGTTGGCGAGCAGTACTTC.

In this sample, this clone turned up a few times. Other DNA sequences from this sample encode an identical CDR3 as well. The rearrangement joins TRBV5-1 to TRBJ2-6, with D possibly matching TRBD1 (5 bases). The V end was cut by 2 bases, the J end by 0 bases, with 6 bases between. Germline loops: CDR1 SGHRS, CDR2 YFSETQ. CDR3 size: 15 residues. As DNA, the CDR3 is TGCGCCAGCAGCTTAGACAGCTCTGGGGCCAACGTCCTGACTTTC. Protein: CASSLDSSGANVLTF.

This chain links TRBV10-3 with TRBJ2-2; TRBD1 agrees at 9 bases. V shed 6 bases and J 3 bases; nucleotides not matched to a gene: 5. The germline gives CDR1 ENHRY, CDR2 SYGVKD. The CDR3 length is 15 residues. This CDR3 reads CAIRRTGVDTGELFF. CDR3 DNA: TGTGCCATCAGGCGGACAGGGGTGGACACCGGGGAGCTGTTTTTT.